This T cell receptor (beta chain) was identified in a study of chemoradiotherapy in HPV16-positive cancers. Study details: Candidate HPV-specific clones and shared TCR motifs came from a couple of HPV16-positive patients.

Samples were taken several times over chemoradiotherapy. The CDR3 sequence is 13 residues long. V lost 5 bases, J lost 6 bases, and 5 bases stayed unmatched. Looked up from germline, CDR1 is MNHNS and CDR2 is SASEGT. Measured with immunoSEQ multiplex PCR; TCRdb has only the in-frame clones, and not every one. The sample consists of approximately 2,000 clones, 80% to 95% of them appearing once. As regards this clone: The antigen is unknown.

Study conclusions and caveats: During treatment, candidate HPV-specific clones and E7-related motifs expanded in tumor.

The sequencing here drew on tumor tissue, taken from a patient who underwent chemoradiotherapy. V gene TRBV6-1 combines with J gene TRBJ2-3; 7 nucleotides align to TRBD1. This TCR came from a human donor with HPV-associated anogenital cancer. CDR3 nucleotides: TGTGCCAGCAGTACAGGGGCTACCGATACGCAGTATTTT. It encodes CASSTGATDTQYF.